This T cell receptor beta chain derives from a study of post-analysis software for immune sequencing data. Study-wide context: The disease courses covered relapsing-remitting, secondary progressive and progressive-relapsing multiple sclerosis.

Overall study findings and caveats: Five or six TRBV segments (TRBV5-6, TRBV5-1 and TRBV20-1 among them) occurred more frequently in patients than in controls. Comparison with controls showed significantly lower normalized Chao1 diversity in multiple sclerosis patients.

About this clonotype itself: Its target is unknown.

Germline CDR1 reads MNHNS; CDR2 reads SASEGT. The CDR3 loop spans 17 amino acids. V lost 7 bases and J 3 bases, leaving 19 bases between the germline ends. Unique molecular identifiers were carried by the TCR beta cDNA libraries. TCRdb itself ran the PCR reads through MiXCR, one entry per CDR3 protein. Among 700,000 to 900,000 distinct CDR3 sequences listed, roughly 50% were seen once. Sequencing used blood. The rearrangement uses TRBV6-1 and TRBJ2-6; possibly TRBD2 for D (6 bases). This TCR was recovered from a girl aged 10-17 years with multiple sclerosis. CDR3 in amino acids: CASTLGLLAGGANVLTF. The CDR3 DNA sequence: TGTGCCAGCACTCTGGGACTCCTCGCCGGTGGGGCCAACGTCCTGACTTTC.